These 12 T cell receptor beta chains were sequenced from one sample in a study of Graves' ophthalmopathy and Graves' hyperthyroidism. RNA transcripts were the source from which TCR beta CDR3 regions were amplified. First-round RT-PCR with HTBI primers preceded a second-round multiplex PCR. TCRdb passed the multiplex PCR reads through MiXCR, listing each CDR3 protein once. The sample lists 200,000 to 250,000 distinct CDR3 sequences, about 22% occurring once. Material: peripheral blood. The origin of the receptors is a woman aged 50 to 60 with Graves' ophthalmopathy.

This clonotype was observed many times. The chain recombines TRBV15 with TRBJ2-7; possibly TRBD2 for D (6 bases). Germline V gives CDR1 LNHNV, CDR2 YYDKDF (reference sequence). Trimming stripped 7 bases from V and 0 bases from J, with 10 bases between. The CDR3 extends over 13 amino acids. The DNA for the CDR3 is TGTGCCACCACCAGCGGGTACTCCTACGAGCAGTACTTC. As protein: CATTSGYSYEQYF.

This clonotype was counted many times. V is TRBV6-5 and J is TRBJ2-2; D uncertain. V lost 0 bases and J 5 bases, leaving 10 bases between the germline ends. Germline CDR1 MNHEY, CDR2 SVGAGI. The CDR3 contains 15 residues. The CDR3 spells CASSYSPPVTGELFF. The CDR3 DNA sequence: TGTGCCAGCAGTTACTCGCCCCCGGTTACCGGGGAGCTGTTTTTT.

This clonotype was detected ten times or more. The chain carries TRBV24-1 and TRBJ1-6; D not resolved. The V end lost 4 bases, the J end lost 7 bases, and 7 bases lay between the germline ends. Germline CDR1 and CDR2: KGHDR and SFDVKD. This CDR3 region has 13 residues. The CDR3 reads CATSERLNSPLHF. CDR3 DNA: TGTGCCACCAGTGAGCGGCTAAATTCACCCCTCCACTTT.

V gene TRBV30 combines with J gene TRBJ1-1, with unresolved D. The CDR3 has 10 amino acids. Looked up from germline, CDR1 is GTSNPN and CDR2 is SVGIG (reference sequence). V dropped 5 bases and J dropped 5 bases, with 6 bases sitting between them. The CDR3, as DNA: TGTGCCTGGGGGAGGACTGAAGCTTTCTTT. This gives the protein CAWGRTEAFF.

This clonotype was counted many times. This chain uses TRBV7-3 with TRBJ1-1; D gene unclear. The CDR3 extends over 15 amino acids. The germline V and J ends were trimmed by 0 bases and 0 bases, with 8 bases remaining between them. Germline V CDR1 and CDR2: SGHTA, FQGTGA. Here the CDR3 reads CASSLTREMNTEAFF. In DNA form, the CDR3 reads TGTGCCAGCAGCTTAACGCGGGAGATGAACACTGAAGCTTTCTTT. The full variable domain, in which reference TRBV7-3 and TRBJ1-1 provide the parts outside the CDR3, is GAGVSQTPSNKVTEKGKYVELRCDPISGHTALYWYRQSLGQGPEFLIYFQGTGAADDSGLPNDRFFAVRPEGSVSTLKIQRTERGDSAVYLCASSLTREMNTEAFFGQGTRLTVV.

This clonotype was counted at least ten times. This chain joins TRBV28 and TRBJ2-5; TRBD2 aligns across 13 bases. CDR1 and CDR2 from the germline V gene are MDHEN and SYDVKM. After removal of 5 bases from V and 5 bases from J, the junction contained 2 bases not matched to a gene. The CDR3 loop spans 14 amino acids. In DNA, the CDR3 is TGTGCCAGCAGTGGGACTAGCGGGATCGAGACCCAGTACTTC. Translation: CASSGTSGIETQYF.

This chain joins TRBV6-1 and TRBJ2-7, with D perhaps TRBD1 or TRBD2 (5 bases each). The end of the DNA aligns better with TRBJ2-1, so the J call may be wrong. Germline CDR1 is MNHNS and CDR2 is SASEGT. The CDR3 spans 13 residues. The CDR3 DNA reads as TGTGCCAGCAGGATGGTTGGGGGTTTCGAGCAGTTCTTC. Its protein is CASRMVGGFEQFF.

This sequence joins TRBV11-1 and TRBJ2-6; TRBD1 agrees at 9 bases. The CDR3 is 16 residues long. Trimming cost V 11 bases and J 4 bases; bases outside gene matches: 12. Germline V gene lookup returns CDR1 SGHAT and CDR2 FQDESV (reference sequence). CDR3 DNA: TGTGCCTCGAGGGGACAGGGAATTCGAGGGGCCAACGTCCTGACTTTC. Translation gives CASRGQGIRGANVLTF.

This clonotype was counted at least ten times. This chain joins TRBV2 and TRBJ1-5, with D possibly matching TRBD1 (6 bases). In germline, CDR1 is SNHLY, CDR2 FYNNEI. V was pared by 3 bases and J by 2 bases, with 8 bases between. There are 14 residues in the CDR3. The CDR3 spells CASSDRGGNQPQHF. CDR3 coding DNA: TGTGCCAGCAGTGACAGGGGAGGCAATCAGCCCCAGCATTTT. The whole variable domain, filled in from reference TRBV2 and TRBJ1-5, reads EPEVTQTPSHQVTQMGQEVILRCVPISNHLYFYWYRQILGQKVEFLVSFYNNEISEKSEIFDDQFSVERPDGSNFTLKIRSTKLEDSAMYFCASSDRGGNQPQHFGDGTRLSIL.

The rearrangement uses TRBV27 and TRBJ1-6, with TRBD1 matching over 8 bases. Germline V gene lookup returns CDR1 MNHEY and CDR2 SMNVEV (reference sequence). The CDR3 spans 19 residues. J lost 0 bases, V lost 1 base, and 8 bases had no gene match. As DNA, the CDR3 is TGTGCCAGCAGTTTATTAGGGACAGGACCCGGCTCCTATAATTCACCCCTCCACTTT. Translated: CASSLLGTGPGSYNSPLHF.

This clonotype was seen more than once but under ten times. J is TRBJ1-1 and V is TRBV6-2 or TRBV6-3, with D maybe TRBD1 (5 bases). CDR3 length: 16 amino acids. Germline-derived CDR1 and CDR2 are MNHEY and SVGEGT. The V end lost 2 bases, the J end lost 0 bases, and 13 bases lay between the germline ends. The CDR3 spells CASSYESDRLNTEAFF. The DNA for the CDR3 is TGTGCCAGCAGTTACGAGTCTGACAGATTGAACACTGAAGCTTTCTTT.

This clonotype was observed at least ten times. Here the CDR3 DNA reads TGTGCCAGCAGCTTAATGCCAAATCAAGAGACCCAGTACTTC. It is translated as CASSLMPNQETQYF. V and J are TRBV7-3 and TRBJ2-5, with D unclear. Trimming took off 1 base at V and 2 bases at J, with 8 bases between the two ends. CDR3 length: 14 residues. The V gene's germline CDR1 is SGHTA and CDR2 FQGTGA.